This T cell receptor beta chain was recovered during a study of OX40 agonist ivuxolimab in advanced cancers. Study-level information: One hepatocellular carcinoma and a couple of cutaneous melanoma patients partially responded. Study conclusions and caveats: The study observed clonal expansion of CD4+ and CD8+ blood T cells by week 6 at 0.1 to 3.0 mg/kg.

TCRdb's copy holds only in-frame clones and misses some; the assay was immunoSEQ multiplex PCR. The data contain tens of thousands of clones, roughly 78% of them singletons. Trimming took 1 base from V and 7 from J; bases not matched to a gene: 1. CDR1 is SEHNR and CDR2 is FQNEAQ in the germline V gene (reference sequence). The CDR3 is 14 amino acids. This clone has only a few counts. Its specificity is unknown. Exclusion of a patient followed from autoimmune disease history or systemic immunosuppression. The rearrangement joins TRBV7-9 to TRBJ1-6, with 7 positions matching TRBD1. The source was CD4+ or CD8+ T cells sorted from blood, collected in a trial of the OX40 agonist ivuxolimab. This sequence originates from an adult with an advanced solid tumor such as melanoma, head and neck, liver or kidney cancer. CDR3 nucleotides: TGTGCCAGCAGCTTAGAAGGGGGCAATTCACCCCTCCACTTT. This encodes CASSLEGGNSPLHF.